Presented here are 30 T cell receptor beta chains from one specimen sequenced in a study of blood T cell repertoires in COVID-19. The method was immunoSEQ multiplex PCR; TCRdb's version includes in-frame clones alone and lacks a portion of them. The data show fewer than 500,000 clones, with around 87% seen just once and about 1.1% held by the top ten. Specimen: PBMCs or T cells enriched from blood (not recorded which). These receptors all come from a man aged 25-45 years who had recovered from COVID-19.

This chain links TRBV2 with TRBJ1-1; possible D gene TRBD1, 5 bases. This CDR3 spans 14 amino acids. Trimming cost V 7 bases and J 1 base, with 13 bases left between them. Germline CDR1 is SNHLY and CDR2 is FYNNEI. The CDR3 here is CASIIDRQNTEAFF. CDR3 DNA sequence: TGTGCCAGCATTATCGACAGACAGAACACTGAAGCTTTCTTT.

The rearrangement links TRBV28 to TRBJ1-6; no clear D gene. CDR1 is MDHEN, CDR2 SYDVKM, per germline. This CDR3 contains 16 residues. Trimming removed 4 bases at V and 1 base at J, with 11 bases between. For the CDR3, the DNA is TGTGCCAGCAGTTCGCCCCGAGAGTCCTATAATTCACCCCTCCACTTT. Protein: CASSSPRESYNSPLHF. Complete variable domain (other parts from reference TRBV28 and TRBJ1-6): DVKVTQSSRYLVKRTGEKVFLECVQDMDHENMFWYRQDPGLGLRLIYFSYDVKMKEKGDIPEGYSVSREKKERFSLILESASTNQTSMYLCASSSPRESYNSPLHFGNGTRLTVT.

To note about this clone: Other DNA sequences in the same sample also yield this CDR3. The V gene is TRBV28, the J gene TRBJ2-1; TRBD2 agrees at 9 bases. J lost 4 bases, V lost 7 bases, and 5 bases had no gene match. The CDR3 runs to 14 residues. From germline, CDR1 is MDHEN and CDR2 SYDVKM. CDR3: CASILTSGYNEQFF. The CDR3 region has the DNA TGTGCCAGCATCCTGACTAGCGGATACAATGAGCAGTTCTTC.

This clone has more than one count but fewer than ten. The chain recombines TRBV10-1 with TRBJ2-2; D perhaps matches TRBD2 (6 bases). V gave up 6 bases and J gave up 7 bases, with 12 bases separating them. CDR3 length: 13 amino acids. Germline loops: CDR1 WNHNN, CDR2 SYGVQD (reference sequence). DNA for the CDR3: TGCGCCAGCAGACTGGACGGGAGCGGGGAGCTGTTTTTT. This codes for CASRLDGSGELFF.

V is TRBV7-8 and J is TRBJ2-7; maybe TRBD2 (6 bases). This CDR3 region has 17 residues. Trimming took 5 bases from V and 0 from J, leaving 20 bases between them. CDR1 and CDR2 (germline): SGHVS, FQNEAQ. As DNA, the CDR3 is TGTGCCAGCAGCCCAAACTATCGGACGGACTACTCCTACGAGCAGTACTTC. It translates to CASSPNYRTDYSYEQYF.

The chain recombines TRBV19 with TRBJ2-3, with 10 nucleotides matching TRBD2. This CDR3 contains 16 residues. Trimming removed 1 base from V and 2 bases from J; junction bases left unmatched: 3. Looked up from germline, CDR1 is LNHDA and CDR2 is SQIVND (reference sequence). CDR3: CASSIGAGGPTDTQYF. DNA for the CDR3: TGTGCCAGTAGTATAGGAGCGGGAGGGCCCACAGATACGCAGTATTTT. The whole variable domain, filled in from reference TRBV19 and TRBJ2-3, reads DGGITQSPKYLFRKEGQNVTLSCEQNLNHDAMYWYRQDPGQGLRLIYYSQIVNDFQKGDIAEGYSVSREKKESFPLTVTSAQKNPTAFYLCASSIGAGGPTDTQYFGPGTRLTVL.

The chain joins TRBV30 to TRBJ2-2; tentatively, D is TRBD1 (5 bases). The CDR3 extends over 13 amino acids. The V end lost 0 bases, the J end lost 5 bases, and 7 bases lay between the germline ends. In germline, CDR1 is GTSNPN, CDR2 SVGIG (reference sequence). This CDR3 reads CAWSVGVTGELFF. DNA of the CDR3: TGTGCCTGGAGTGTAGGGGTAACCGGGGAGCTGTTTTTT.

The V and J genes are TRBV5-1 and TRBJ2-2; TRBD2 is a possible D gene (5 bases). V lost 3 bases, J lost 5 bases, and 14 bases lay in between. Germline values: CDR1 SGHRS, CDR2 YFSETQ. CDR3 size: 15 residues. The CDR3 loop is CASSSWGELTGELFF. As DNA, the CDR3 is TGCGCCAGCAGCTCCTGGGGAGAGCTGACCGGGGAGCTGTTTTTT. Supplemented by reference TRBV5-1 and TRBJ2-2, the full variable domain reads KAGVTQTPRYLIKTRGQQVTLSCSPISGHRSVSWYQQTPGQGLQFLFEYFSETQRNKGNFPGRFSGRQFSNSRSEMNVSTLELGDSALYLCASSSWGELTGELFFGEGSRLTVL.

The chain employs TRBV29-1 and TRBJ1-1; 7 nucleotides match TRBD1. This CDR3 contains 13 residues. Germline V gene data show CDR1 as SQVTM and CDR2 as ANQGSEA. After removal of 6 bases from V and 2 bases from J, the junction contained 6 bases not matched to a gene. The CDR3 loop is CSVLRDSNTEAFF. The CDR3, as DNA: TGCAGCGTGCTACGGGACAGCAACACTGAAGCTTTCTTT.

The V gene is TRBV11-3, the J gene TRBJ1-5; TRBD1 agrees at 10 bases. CDR1 is SGHNT and CDR2 is YENEEA in the germline V gene. The CDR3 covers 21 residues. The ends lost 0 bases at V and 0 bases at J; junction bases unmatched: 14. In nucleotides, the CDR3 is TGTGCCAGCAGCTTAGAGTGGGGGCCCGGGACAGGGGACTATAGCAATCAGCCCCAGCATTTT. Its translation is CASSLEWGPGTGDYSNQPQHF.

The chain carries TRBV4-1 and TRBJ2-7, with D possibly matching TRBD2 (5 bases). CDR1 and CDR2 (germline): MGHRA, YSYEKL. The CDR3 covers 14 residues. The germline V and J ends were trimmed by 4 bases and 1 base, with 11 bases remaining between them. The CDR3 sequence is CASSRTSASYEQYF. The CDR3 DNA is TGCGCCAGCAGCCGTACTAGTGCATCCTACGAGCAGTACTTC.

V gene TRBV28 combines with J gene TRBJ2-2; no reliable D call. CDR1 is MDHEN and CDR2 is SYDVKM in the germline V gene. V was cut by 7 bases and J by 4 bases, with 10 bases left in between. This CDR3 comprises 13 residues. CDR3 sequence reads: CASTRGGTGELFF. The CDR3 coding sequence is TGTGCCAGCACAAGAGGTGGCACCGGGGAGCTGTTTTTT.

The J gene is TRBJ1-3, the V gene TRBV7-2; TRBD1 matches at 7 bases. Trimming at V came to 5 bases and at J to 0 bases, leaving 7 bases not matched to a gene. The germline V gene has CDR1 SGHTA and CDR2 FQGNSA. This CDR3 contains 16 residues. The CDR3 protein is CASSKKTGSSGNTIYF. The DNA for the CDR3 is TGTGCCAGCAGCAAAAAGACAGGGTCCTCTGGAAACACCATATATTTT.

This rearrangement joins TRBV30 to TRBJ2-7; TRBD2 might be the D (6 bases). Germline V gene data show CDR1 as GTSNPN and CDR2 as SVGIG (reference sequence). The length of the CDR3 is 12 residues. V dropped 0 bases and J dropped 3 bases, with 6 bases sitting between them. CDR3 DNA: TGTGCCTGGAGTGTGGAGGGCTACGAGCAGTACTTC. Its protein product is CAWSVEGYEQYF.

This clone was found a few times. The chain is built from TRBV7-2 and TRBJ1-5; D remains unclear. Looked up from germline, CDR1 is SGHTA and CDR2 is FQGNSA. Between the trimmed V and J ends, which lost 0 bases and 6 bases, there was a span of 12 bases. The CDR3 totals 15 residues. The CDR3 DNA reads as TGTGCCAGCAGCTTAGCACTCAGGAACCCTCAGCCCCAGCATTTT. Translated: CASSLALRNPQPQHF.

This rearrangement joins TRBV28 to TRBJ1-4, with D perhaps TRBD1 (6 bases). V lost 4 bases and J 7 bases, leaving 19 bases between the germline ends. Germline assignment: CDR1 MDHEN and CDR2 SYDVKM. The CDR3 loop spans 16 amino acids. The CDR3 protein is CASSSRVGGASEKLFF. CDR3 DNA sequence: TGTGCCAGCAGTTCCAGGGTTGGGGGGGCCAGTGAAAAACTGTTTTTT.

This clone was seen just once. The J gene is TRBJ2-5, the V gene TRBV29-1; perhaps TRBD1 as D (5 bases). The germline gives CDR1 SQVTM, CDR2 ANQGSEA. The V end was cut by 3 bases, the J end by 6 bases, with 20 bases between. The CDR3 sequence is 15 residues long. For the CDR3, the DNA is TGCAGCGTTGACGTGGGGCGCTGGGGTTTGAAGACCCAGTACTTC. Its translation: CSVDVGRWGLKTQYF. The whole variable domain, remainder taken from reference TRBV29-1 and TRBJ2-5, is SAVISQKPSRDICQRGTSLTIQCQVDSQVTMMFWYRQQPGQSLTLIATANQGSEATYESGFVIDKFPISRPNLTFSTLTVSNMSPEDSSIYLCSVDVGRWGLKTQYFGPGTRLLVL.

The chain recombines TRBV18 with TRBJ2-5; maybe TRBD1 (5 bases). Trimming left V 3 bases short and J 3 bases short, with 11 bases between. The CDR3 has 14 residues. Germline V CDR1 and CDR2: KGHSH, LQKENI. The CDR3 DNA is TGTGCCAGCTCACCGGCTCAGGGAAAAGAGACCCAGTACTTC. Protein sequence: CASSPAQGKETQYF.

The rearrangement joins TRBV7-9 to TRBJ1-2; 10 bases line up with TRBD1. The CDR3 is 15 residues long. The J segment lost 7 bases and the V segment lost 5 bases, leaving 10 bases of the junction unmatched. Germline-derived CDR1 and CDR2 are SEHNR and FQNEAQ (reference sequence). The CDR3 nucleotides read TGTGCCAGCAGCGTGGACAGGGGGAGAACTGCTGGCTACACCTTC. Translating it yields CASSVDRGRTAGYTF.

V usage is TRBV19 and J usage is TRBJ2-3; the D gene is possibly TRBD1 (6 bases). The CDR3 is 14 residues long. Germline lookup yields CDR1 LNHDA and CDR2 SQIVND (reference sequence). The CDR3 is CASGARGHTDTQYF. In DNA form, the CDR3 reads TGTGCGTCCGGGGCCAGGGGCCACACAGATACGCAGTATTTT.

The DNA of the CDR3 is TGTGCCAGCAGCGGACAGTATGGCTACACCTTC. Amino acids: CASSGQYGYTF. V is TRBV6-5 and J is TRBJ1-2, with a weak D call TRBD1 (6 bases). The germline CDR1 and CDR2 sequences are MNHEY and SVGAGI. Trimming removed 6 bases from V and 5 bases from J, with 7 bases in between. The CDR3 loop spans 11 amino acids.

The rearrangement links TRBV27 to TRBJ2-3; 10 nucleotides line up with TRBD2. This CDR3 has 16 amino acids. The V gene's germline CDR1 is MNHEY and CDR2 SMNVEV (reference sequence). J lost 4 bases, V lost 1 base, and 5 bases had no gene match. In nucleotides, the CDR3 is TGTGCCAGCAGTTTATTACCAGCGGGAGGGCCAGATACGCAGTATTTT. It specifies CASSLLPAGGPDTQYF.

This clone occurred once. The chain recombines TRBV18 with TRBJ2-5; D perhaps matches TRBD2 (5 bases). V was cut by 2 bases and J by 3 bases, with 10 bases left in between. In germline, CDR1 is KGHSH, CDR2 LQKENI. CDR3 size: 14 residues. CDR3 DNA sequence: TGTGCCAGCTCACCAGGACTCACGAAAGAGACCCAGTACTTC. Protein sequence: CASSPGLTKETQYF.

The V and J genes are TRBV7-8 and TRBJ2-1, with 7 bases identical to TRBD2. Germline lookup yields CDR1 SGHVS and CDR2 FQNEAQ. V dropped 4 bases and J dropped 8; count of bases not matched to a gene: 8. This CDR3 is built from 14 residues. The CDR3, as DNA: TGTGCCAGCAGCTCGCGGGAGAATGGCTATGAGCAGTTCTTC. Protein: CASSSRENGYEQFF.

The chain links TRBV18 to TRBJ2-1; D perhaps matches TRBD2 (5 bases). The germline V gene has CDR1 KGHSH and CDR2 LQKENI. V was pared by 3 bases and J by 2 bases, with 11 bases between. The CDR3 spans 15 residues. The CDR3 DNA reads TGTGCCAGCTCACCGAGCGGCGAAACCTACAATGAGCAGTTCTTC. Translating gives CASSPSGETYNEQFF.

J is TRBJ2-5 and V is TRBV19, with 12 bases identical to TRBD2. Trimming cost V 6 bases and J 4 bases; bases outside gene matches: 6. Germline V gives CDR1 LNHDA, CDR2 SQIVND (reference sequence). The CDR3 runs 15 residues. CDR3 sequence reads: CASRPGLAGGETQYF. CDR3 in DNA: TGTGCCAGTAGGCCGGGACTAGCGGGCGGAGAGACCCAGTACTTC. Complete variable domain (other parts from reference TRBV19 and TRBJ2-5): DGGITQSPKYLFRKEGQNVTLSCEQNLNHDAMYWYRQDPGQGLRLIYYSQIVNDFQKGDIAEGYSVSREKKESFPLTVTSAQKNPTAFYLCASRPGLAGGETQYFGPGTRLLVL.

The rearrangement uses TRBV28 and TRBJ1-6, with D uncertain. Germline loops: CDR1 MDHEN, CDR2 SYDVKM. The CDR3 totals 17 residues. V dropped 1 base and J dropped 0 bases, with 10 bases sitting between them. The CDR3 loop is CASSLFVGSSYNSPLHF. DNA of the CDR3: TGTGCCAGCAGTTTATTCGTTGGCAGCTCCTATAATTCACCCCTCCACTTT.

Worth noting for this clone: The same CDR3 arises from other DNA sequences in this sample as well. This chain uses TRBV5-5 with TRBJ2-7; possible D gene TRBD1, 5 bases. V lost 2 bases, J lost 2 bases, and 5 bases lay in between. Germline V CDR1 and CDR2: SGHKS, YYEKEE (reference sequence). There are 12 residues in the CDR3. The CDR3 loop reads CASSLGAYEQYF. CDR3 DNA sequence: TGTGCCAGCAGCTTAGGGGCCTACGAGCAGTACTTC.

The chain recombines TRBV27 with TRBJ1-4; D remains unclear. V was pared by 6 bases and J by 0 bases, with 8 bases between. Germline CDR1 and CDR2: MNHEY and SMNVEV (reference sequence). The length of the CDR3 is 14 residues. CDR3 region: CASRRASTNEKLFF. CDR3 DNA sequence: TGTGCCAGCAGGCGGGCGTCAACTAATGAAAAACTGTTTTTT.

The CDR3 here is CASSQPWSAGANYGYTF. The CDR3, as DNA: TGCGCCAGCAGCCAACCCTGGAGCGCAGGGGCTAACTATGGCTACACCTTC. The chain recombines TRBV4-1 with TRBJ1-2; D might be TRBD1 (6 bases). This CDR3 spans 17 amino acids. CDR1 is MGHRA and CDR2 is YSYEKL in the germline V gene. V was clipped by 2 bases and J by 0 bases, with 16 bases between them.